One and the same sample provided the 22 T cell receptor beta chains below, sequenced in a study of T cell changes during pregnancy in multiple sclerosis. Sequencing was performed with immunoSEQ multiplex PCR; in TCRdb, only in-frame clones are kept and a portion is missing. The table shows tens of thousands of clones, with over 75% occurring only once. The sequences come from CD4+ T cells from peripheral blood mononuclear cells, collected before pregnancy. The receptors come from a female donor with multiple sclerosis, enrolled in a pregnancy study.

The chain employs TRBV9 and TRBJ2-3; D not resolved. CDR3 size: 13 residues. V was shortened by 0 bases and J by 3 bases, with 5 bases between the two germline ends. CDR1 and CDR2 (germline): SGDLS, YYNGEE. CDR3 sequence: CASSVGVTDTQYF. CDR3 coding DNA: TGTGCCAGCAGCGTAGGCGTAACAGATACGCAGTATTTT.

The gene calls are TRBV5-1 and TRBJ2-1; 8 bases are a match to TRBD2. CDR1 SGHRS and CDR2 YFSETQ come from the germline V gene. V lost 2 bases, J lost 4 bases, and 8 bases stayed unmatched. There are 16 residues in the CDR3. CDR3 residues: CASSFTEAGEYNEQFF. CDR3 DNA: TGCGCCAGCAGCTTTACAGAAGCGGGAGAATACAATGAGCAGTTCTTC.

The V gene is TRBV30, the J gene TRBJ1-6; D is unclear. Trimming pared 2 bases from V and 12 bases from J, leaving 20 bases between. The CDR3 totals 15 residues. Germline loops: CDR1 GTSNPN, CDR2 SVGIG (reference sequence). As DNA, the CDR3 is TGTGCCTGGAGTCCGGGCGCGGGCCATCTCCGACCCCTCCACTTT. Encoded protein: CAWSPGAGHLRPLHF.

The rearrangement joins TRBV9 to TRBJ2-2; 7 nucleotides agree with TRBD1. The CDR3 is 15 residues long. Unmatched junction bases numbered 6, after V lost 3 bases and J lost 4 bases. Germline CDR1 reads SGDLS; CDR2 reads YYNGEE. CDR3 sequence reads: CASSGRQGATGELFF. The CDR3 coding sequence is TGTGCCAGCAGCGGCCGACAGGGAGCCACCGGGGAGCTGTTTTTT.

The chain has TRBV19 and TRBJ1-5; tentative D call: TRBD1 (5 bases). V was shortened by 6 bases and J by 2 bases, with 11 bases between the two germline ends. CDR3 length: 14 amino acids. The V gene's germline CDR1 is LNHDA and CDR2 SQIVND (reference sequence). The CDR3 DNA sequence: TGTGCCAGTAGCGACTGGGGGGGCAATCAGCCCCAGCATTTT. Residues: CASSDWGGNQPQHF. The full variable domain, rest sourced from reference TRBV19 and TRBJ1-5, is DGGITQSPKYLFRKEGQNVTLSCEQNLNHDAMYWYRQDPGQGLRLIYYSQIVNDFQKGDIAEGYSVSREKKESFPLTVTSAQKNPTAFYLCASSDWGGNQPQHFGDGTRLSIL.

The chain is built from TRBV2 and TRBJ1-2, with D hard to call. With 4 bases removed from V and 6 bases from J, the gap between germline ends came to 12 bases. The germline V gene has CDR1 SNHLY and CDR2 FYNNEI. This CDR3 region has 13 residues. The CDR3 protein is CASSGVPADGYTF. CDR3 nucleotide sequence: TGTGCCAGCAGTGGAGTCCCCGCGGATGGCTACACCTTC. Full variable domain (rest looked up from reference TRBV2 and TRBJ1-2): EPEVTQTPSHQVTQMGQEVILRCVPISNHLYFYWYRQILGQKVEFLVSFYNNEISEKSEIFDDQFSVERPDGSNFTLKIRSTKLEDSAMYFCASSGVPADGYTFGSGTRLTVV.

The genes are TRBV19 and TRBJ1-3, with 9 bases lining up with TRBD1. The CDR3 length is 16 residues. V was pared by 4 bases and J by 0 bases, with 4 bases of the junction left unmatched. Germline loops: CDR1 LNHDA, CDR2 SQIVND (reference sequence). This chain's CDR3 is CASSKGQGVSGNTIYF. The CDR3 nucleotides read TGTGCCAGTAGTAAGGGACAGGGAGTCTCTGGAAACACCATATATTTT.

The chain links TRBV5-1 to TRBJ2-7, with D possibly matching TRBD2 (6 bases). The CDR3 covers 14 residues. Germline V gives CDR1 SGHRS, CDR2 YFSETQ. The V and J ends lost 0 bases and 7 bases respectively, with 14 bases between them. Written as DNA, the CDR3 is TGCGCCAGCAGCTTGGGTCGGGGACTGGAAGAGCAGTACTTC. It encodes CASSLGRGLEEQYF.

The chain is built from TRBV19 and TRBJ2-5; 10 bases align to TRBD1. This CDR3 spans 15 amino acids. Germline loops: CDR1 LNHDA, CDR2 SQIVND (reference sequence). Trimming at V came to 3 bases and at J to 5 bases, leaving 6 bases not matched to a gene. The CDR3 DNA is TGTGCCAGTAGTATCCTCGGACAGGGGGGTGAGACCCAGTACTTC. It translates to CASSILGQGGETQYF.

The chain links TRBV19 to TRBJ1-1; 7 bases map to TRBD1. Germline V CDR1 and CDR2: LNHDA, SQIVND (reference sequence). The CDR3 has 14 amino acids. Trimming cost V 2 bases and J 3 bases; bases outside gene matches: 3. CDR3 protein: CASSISRGYTEAFF. CDR3 in DNA: TGTGCCAGTAGTATATCCAGGGGGTACACTGAAGCTTTCTTT.

CDR3 DNA: TGTGCCAGCAGTGAAGCCTGGAACAGGGATAAGACTGAAGCTTTCTTT. Encoded protein: CASSEAWNRDKTEAFF. The chain couples TRBV6-1 to TRBJ1-1; possible D gene TRBD1, 6 bases. Germline V gives CDR1 MNHNS, CDR2 SASEGT. The CDR3 consists of 16 residues. V dropped 0 bases and J dropped 5 bases, with 16 bases sitting between them.

V and J are TRBV18 and TRBJ1-1; perhaps TRBD1 as D (5 bases). CDR3 length equals 15 residues. Germline V gene lookup returns CDR1 KGHSH and CDR2 LQKENI. Trimming cost V 2 bases and J 1 base, with 11 bases left between them. CDR3 DNA: TGTGCCAGCTCACCATCGGCCCAGGGGAACACTGAAGCTTTCTTT. Its protein product is CASSPSAQGNTEAFF.

The V gene is TRBV28, the J gene TRBJ1-1; D might be TRBD1 (6 bases). V was pared by 11 bases and J by 1 base, with 20 bases between. Germline V gene lookup returns CDR1 MDHEN and CDR2 SYDVKM. This CDR3 has 15 residues. The CDR3 DNA reads TGTGCCGCACTCCCAGGGCAGGGGAAGAACACTGAAGCTTTCTTT. Its translation is CAALPGQGKNTEAFF.

The genes are TRBV30 and TRBJ2-3; 8 bases fit TRBD1. The CDR3 sequence is 14 residues long. The V and J ends lost 1 base and 6 bases, in that order; junction bases with no gene match: 6. CDR1 and CDR2 from the germline V gene are GTSNPN and SVGIG (reference sequence). CDR3 region: CAWSAGGKGDTQYF. CDR3 bases: TGTGCCTGGAGTGCAGGGGGCAAAGGGGATACGCAGTATTTT. Based on the CDR3 plus reference TRBV30 and TRBJ2-3, the full variable domain is SQTIHQWPATLVQPVGSPLSLECTVEGTSNPNLYWYRQAAGRGLQLLFYSVGIGQISSEVPQNLSASRPQDRQFILSSKKLLLSDSGFYLCAWSAGGKGDTQYFGPGTRLTVL.

This chain joins TRBV2 and TRBJ1-2; weak D call: TRBD1 (6 bases). The CDR3 is made up of 14 amino acids. V dropped 7 bases and J dropped 2 bases, with 14 bases sitting between them. Germline V gene sequence: CDR1 SNHLY, CDR2 FYNNEI. In DNA form, the CDR3 reads TGTGCCAGCAAAGCGGACAGAGTAAACTATGGCTACACCTTC. Protein sequence: CASKADRVNYGYTF.

This sequence joins TRBV10-2 and TRBJ1-2, with TRBD1 matching 7 bases. In germline, CDR1 is WSHSY, CDR2 SAAADI. Unmatched junction bases numbered 6, after V lost 8 bases and J lost 0 bases. The CDR3 loop spans 14 amino acids. CDR3 DNA sequence: TGCGCCAGCGTCTTCGGGACAGCTAACTATGGCTACACCTTC. Translated, it gives CASVFGTANYGYTF.

This clone was recorded only once. This chain links TRBV11-3 with TRBJ2-3; 8 bases align to TRBD2. Germline assignment: CDR1 SGHNT and CDR2 YENEEA. The length of the CDR3 is 15 residues. Trimming cost V 3 bases and J 0 bases; bases outside gene matches: 2. The CDR3 is CASSFSSGSTDTQYF. CDR3 nucleotide sequence: TGTGCCAGCAGCTTTTCTAGCGGGAGCACAGATACGCAGTATTTT.

The chain has TRBV29-1 and TRBJ2-1, with TRBD2 matching over 9 bases. The CDR3 totals 14 residues. The V segment lost 7 bases and the J segment 1 base; nucleotides outside the gene matches: 5. From germline, CDR1 is SQVTM and CDR2 ANQGSEA. CDR3 nucleotide sequence: TGCAGCGCTGGGCGGGAGGGATCCTACAATGAGCAGTTCTTC. This encodes CSAGREGSYNEQFF.

V is TRBV7-2 and J is TRBJ2-5, with D maybe TRBD1 (6 bases). This CDR3 is 15 amino acids long. In germline, CDR1 is SGHTA, CDR2 FQGNSA. With 1 base removed from V and 3 bases from J, the gap between germline ends came to 12 bases. The DNA for the CDR3 is TGTGCCAGCAGCTTAGGGGGACATACAAAAGAGACCCAGTACTTC. This codes for CASSLGGHTKETQYF.

The rearrangement links TRBV29-1 to TRBJ2-2; a weak D match, TRBD1 (5 bases). The CDR3 spans 14 residues. V was shortened by 3 bases and J by 6 bases, with 14 bases between the two germline ends. Germline V gives CDR1 SQVTM, CDR2 ANQGSEA. DNA for the CDR3: TGCAGCGTTGACTCAGGGAAGGGCGCCGGGGAGCTGTTTTTT. Translated, it gives CSVDSGKGAGELFF.

The rearrangement joins TRBV10-3 to TRBJ2-7, with D possibly being TRBD1 (6 bases). The CDR3 extends over 13 amino acids. The germline V gene encodes CDR1 ENHRY and CDR2 SYGVKD. V was clipped by 10 bases and J by 6 bases, with 19 bases between them. CDR3 in DNA: TGTGCCACCCGACAGGAAGGGGGTATCGAGCAGTACTTC. Amino acid sequence: CATRQEGGIEQYF.

V gene TRBV28 combines with J gene TRBJ2-7, with 8 positions matching TRBD2. J lost 4 bases, V lost 6 bases, and 8 bases had no gene match. CDR1 and CDR2 (germline): MDHEN, SYDVKM. The CDR3 runs 14 residues. CDR3 sequence (DNA): TGTGCCAGCAGGCTCGGGAGGGGCCTGTACGAGCAGTACTTC. This encodes CASRLGRGLYEQYF.